These T cell receptor beta chains were read from a single sample in a study of vaccination and CD4 T cells after COVID-19. TCRdb processed the PCR reads anew with MiXCR; each CDR3 protein has one entry. The sample carries 24,000 or so distinct CDR3 sequences, 58% recorded once. The antigens of these receptors remain unknown. Sequenced sample: CD4+ T cells from blood, cultured in vitro. Source of these receptors: a human donor who had recovered from COVID-19. CDR3s include the opening cysteine and the closing phenylalanine or tryptophan. Fields, in order: J gene, D gene, V gene, clone size, CDR3 protein, CDR3 DNA. A D gene is named only where the DNA matches it firmly. The size field is filled for only some rows; it gives once, few, many or a size class.

j_gene: TRBJ2-7; d_gene: -; v_gene: TRBV5-4; abundance: -; CDR3aa: CASSLGGQGPYEQYF; CDR3nt: TGTGCCAGCAGCTTGGGGGGTCAGGGGCCCTACGAGCAGTACTTC
j_gene: TRBJ2-3; d_gene: TRBD2; v_gene: TRBV12-3/TRBV12-4; abundance: once; CDR3aa: CASRKGLAGADTQYF; CDR3nt: TGTGCCAGCAGAAAGGGACTAGCGGGGGCAGATACGCAGTATTTT
j_gene: TRBJ1-2; d_gene: -; v_gene: TRBV20-1; abundance: few; CDR3aa: CSAGTGFDYGYTF; CDR3nt: TGCAGTGCTGGAACAGGGTTTGACTATGGCTACACCTTC
j_gene: TRBJ2-2; d_gene: -; v_gene: TRBV20-1; abundance: once; CDR3aa: CSARAQVSGELFF; CDR3nt: TGCAGTGCTAGAGCGCAGGTTTCCGGGGAGCTGTTTTTT
j_gene: TRBJ1-1; d_gene: -; v_gene: TRBV28; abundance: -; CDR3aa: CASAPWGRDTEAFF; CDR3nt: TGTGCCAGCGCCCCTTGGGGGCGTGACACTGAAGCTTTCTTT
j_gene: TRBJ2-1; d_gene: TRBD2; v_gene: TRBV6-2/TRBV6-3; abundance: -; CDR3aa: CASGGGYNEQFF; CDR3nt: TGTGCCAGCGGGGGGGGCTACAATGAGCAGTTCTTC
j_gene: TRBJ1-1; d_gene: -; v_gene: TRBV7-9; abundance: -; CDR3aa: CASSLVRYTEAFF; CDR3nt: TGCGCCAGCAGCTTGGTCAGATACACTGAAGCTTTCTTT
j_gene: TRBJ2-7; d_gene: -; v_gene: TRBV20-1; abundance: -; CDR3aa: CSARAPSGYEQYF; CDR3nt: TGCAGTGCTAGAGCCCCAAGCGGCTACGAGCAGTACTTC
j_gene: TRBJ1-6; d_gene: TRBD1; v_gene: TRBV6-1; abundance: -; CDR3aa: CASRPDRGHNSPLHF; CDR3nt: TGTGCCAGCAGACCCGACAGGGGGCATAATTCACCCCTCCACTTT
j_gene: TRBJ1-2; d_gene: -; v_gene: TRBV7-2; abundance: -; CDR3aa: CASSLGTGNYGYTF; CDR3nt: TGTGCCAGCAGCTTAGGCACAGGGAACTATGGCTACACCTTC